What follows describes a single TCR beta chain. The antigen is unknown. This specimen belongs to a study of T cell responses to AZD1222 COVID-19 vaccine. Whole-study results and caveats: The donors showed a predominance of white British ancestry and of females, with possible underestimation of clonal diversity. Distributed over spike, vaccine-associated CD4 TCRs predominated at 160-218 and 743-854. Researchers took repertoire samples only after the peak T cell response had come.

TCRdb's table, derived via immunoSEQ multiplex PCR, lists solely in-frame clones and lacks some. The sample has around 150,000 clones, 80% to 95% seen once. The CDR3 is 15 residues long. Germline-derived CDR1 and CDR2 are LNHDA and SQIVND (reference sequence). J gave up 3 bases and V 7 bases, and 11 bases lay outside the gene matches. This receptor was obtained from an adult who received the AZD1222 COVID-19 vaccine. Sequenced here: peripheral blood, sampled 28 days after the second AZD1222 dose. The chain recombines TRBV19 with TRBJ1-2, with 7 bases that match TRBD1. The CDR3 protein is CASMEGRGFHYGYTF. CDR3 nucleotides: TGTGCCAGTATGGAGGGCAGGGGGTTCCACTATGGCTACACCTTC.